This record concerns one T cell receptor beta chain sequence. No cognate antigen has been identified for it. No much larger clone is present one base from it, and per-base qualities are unavailable. The sample is drawn from a study of blood T cell repertoires in COVID-19 (dated by TCRdb to 2020 to 2022). In the study overall: The collaborator samples originated in the United States, Italy and Spain and spanned the acute and convalescent phases of COVID-19. The material from the prospective study consisted of cDNA or gDNA derived from T cells, B-cell-depleted T cells, or PBMCs. Subjects who had been exposed to COVID-19, were actively infected with it, or had recovered from it provided the deeply sampled blood TCRbeta repertoires that made up the dataset. A freely available public database, intended as a resource for researchers studying the immune response to SARS-CoV-2, is where the repertoires were released. The samples were drawn from the first 160 participants of the ongoing ImmuneRACE study and from 1,254 subjects provided by 6 global collaborators. Sample metadata almost always included a de-identified subject ID, COVID-19 status, age in years and sex. Where available, HLA class I and class II types were obtained from metadata supplied by the sample provider rather than from assay-based typing. The paper's findings and limits, for the study overall: The quantity of clinical and demographic metadata differed by source and by participant and was supplied without curation.

V loses 3 bases at its end and J loses 7 bases; junction bases beyond the gene matches: 9. CDR1 KGHSH and CDR2 LQKENI were looked up in the germline V gene. The CDR3, cysteine through phenylalanine, is 15 amino acids long. The kept DNA is CDR3 alone, 45 bases in frame from the first base. Each collaborating institution followed its own protocols to collect whole blood in K2EDTA tubes. For TCRbeta analysis, collaborators shipped samples as frozen whole blood, isolated PBMCs, or DNA extracted from either of those sample types. TCRbeta CDR3 regions were amplified from genomic DNA by means of the immunoSEQ Assay, a bias-controlled multiplex PCR. The authors' pipeline ran thus. The number of nucleated cells in each sample was estimated by amplification of reference gene primers within the assay. Sequence reads were collapsed and filtered to measure the absolute abundance of every unique TCRbeta CDR3 rearrangement. For each sample, productive Simpson clonality was calculated as the square root of Simpson's diversity index across productive rearrangements. TCRdb retrieved this table from immuneACCESS and kept in-frame rearrangements only. Not all clones are present; in checked studies, unresolved V genes account for under half, and no reason is known for the remainder. V and J calls and clone size are copied from that table; D and trimming were computed from the DNA. Within this sample are about 160,000 clones, with about 89% of them counted one time only. The ten largest account for approximately 3% of the sample.

The sequence came from a man in his sixties with acute or convalescent COVID-19. The sequence is built from TRBV18 and TRBJ1-5, and 7 junctional nucleotides match TRBD1. Sequencing was done on a sample of peripheral blood. The CDR3 loop reads CASSPRDSIGQPQHF. The bases are TGTGCCAGCTCACCCCGGGACAGTATTGGACAGCCCCAGCATTTT.